This entry features one TCR beta chain sequence. Its cognate antigen is unknown. Sorting gave populations that all exceeded 98% purity. V lost 7 bases to trimming and J lost 0 bases, with 17 bases between them. Germline V lookup: CDR1 MDHEN, CDR2 SYDVKM. The CDR3 has 16 residues. Expressed TCRB transcripts were sequenced because the entire RNA isolate underwent reverse transcription. Sequencing was performed with immunoSEQ multiplex PCR; in TCRdb, only in-frame clones are kept and a portion is missing. The sample gives just over 600,000 clones, about a sixth of which show up once; about 0.097% is in the top ten. The data were taken from a study of beta chain features in type 1 diabetes. Study-wide points: Patients and controls would share equally any PCR tilt toward shorter templates.

Sequencing input: naive CD4+ T cells from blood. This chain connects TRBV28 to TRBJ2-3; maybe TRBD2 (6 bases). This sequence was found in a man aged 18 to 30 in good health. The CDR3 DNA is TGTGCCAGCACCTCCCAGGCGGGGCTTAGCACAGATACGCAGTATTTT. It encodes CASTSQAGLSTDTQYF.